The rows below give T cell receptor beta chains drawn from one sample of a study of shared clonotypes between healthy human individuals. Clones were sequenced by immunoSEQ multiplex PCR, and TCRdb holds only the in-frame ones, with some missing. The sample has about 960,000 clones, 76% seen once. Sequencing input: memory CD4+ T cells sorted from blood. These receptors all stem from a man younger than 35 in good health. The CDR3 runs from the conserved cysteine through the conserved F or W. D genes are given only for firm matches. Part of the rows lack a size; the others show once, few, many or a class for expanded clones.

TRBJ1-2,TRBV6-6,-,once,CASSRNYGYTF,TGTGCCAGCAGCCGAAACTATGGCTACACCTTC
TRBJ1-1,TRBV18,-,-,CASSPVGLSGAEAFF,TGTGCCAGCTCACCGGTTGGCCTATCTGGCGCTGAAGCTTTCTTT
TRBJ2-1,TRBV7-2,-,few,CASTPSATSYNEQFF,TGTGCCAGCACCCCGTCGGCAACGAGCTACAATGAGCAGTTCTTC
TRBJ1-5,TRBV11-1,-,-,CASSLDLRSAQHF,TGTGCCAGCAGCTTAGATCTAAGGTCGGCCCAGCATTTT
TRBJ1-1,TRBV4-1,-,-,CASSHPWGGSTEAFF,TGCGCCAGCAGCCATCCTTGGGGGGGTTCCACTGAAGCTTTCTTT
TRBJ2-7,TRBV7-8,-,-,CASSLPGGAEQYF,TGTGCCAGCAGCCTCCCTGGCGGGGCCGAGCAGTACTTC
TRBJ1-4,TRBV5-1,-,-,CASSLQQGSNEKLFF,TGCGCCAGCAGCTTACAACAGGGTTCTAATGAAAAACTGTTTTTT
TRBJ2-7,TRBV10-3,-,few,CAISRELGSSYEQYF,TGTGCCATCAGCCGCGAACTTGGGAGCTCCTACGAGCAGTACTTC
TRBJ2-3,TRBV4-1,-,-,CASSQGTGGPLMQYF,TGCGCCAGCAGCCAAGGGACCGGGGGGCCTTTAATGCAGTATTTT
TRBJ1-3,TRBV11-2,TRBD1,-,CASSSGGDSGNTIYF,TGTGCCAGCAGCTCAGGGGGTGACTCTGGAAACACCATATATTTT
TRBJ2-5,TRBV5-6,-,-,CASSLGSLGETQYF,TGTGCCAGCAGCTTGGGGTCTTTGGGAGAGACCCAGTACTTC
TRBJ2-2,TRBV19,-,-,CASARDTGELFF,TGTGCCAGTGCAAGAGACACCGGGGAGCTGTTTTTT
TRBJ2-3,TRBV30,TRBD2,-,CAWSVRTSGGADTQYF,TGTGCCTGGAGTGTACGGACTAGCGGGGGGGCAGATACGCAGTATTTT
TRBJ2-7,TRBV10-2,TRBD1,-,CATRDSDRGGEQYF,TGCGCCACCAGAGACTCGGACAGGGGAGGCGAGCAGTACTTC
TRBJ2-1,TRBV29-1,TRBD2,-,CSVLPGLENNEQFF,TGCAGCGTTCTACCGGGACTAGAGAACAATGAGCAGTTCTTC
TRBJ1-4,TRBV5-1,-,many,CASSALGTGNEKLFF,TGCGCCAGCAGCGCCCTCGGTACGGGGAATGAAAAACTGTTTTTT
TRBJ1-1,TRBV6-6,-,-,CASTNPRNGVAFF,TGTGCCAGCACCAACCCCCGAAACGGCGTGGCTTTCTTT
TRBJ2-3,TRBV10-1,-,-,CASSAQRADTQYF,TGCGCCAGCAGTGCTCAGCGGGCAGATACGCAGTATTTT
TRBJ1-2,TRBV30,TRBD1,-,CAWSYSGTGADPYGYTF,TGTGCCTGGAGTTACTCCGGGACAGGGGCCGACCCCTATGGCTACACCTTC
TRBJ1-4,TRBV5-1,-,few,CASRGSATNEKLFF,TGCGCCAGCAGAGGTTCAGCAACTAATGAAAAACTGTTTTTT
TRBJ2-3,TRBV18,TRBD2,-,CASSPPGLASTDTQYF,TGTGCCAGCTCCCCACCGGGACTAGCGTCTACAGATACGCAGTATTTT
TRBJ1-2,TRBV7-9,-,-,CASSRGTTSSNYGYTF,TGTGCCAGCAGCCGGGGGACGACGAGCTCTAACTATGGCTACACCTTC
TRBJ2-2,TRBV25-1,-,-,CASRSGAPNTGELFF,TGTGCCAGCAGATCAGGGGCACCGAACACCGGGGAGCTGTTTTTT
TRBJ2-1,TRBV5-6,TRBD2,once,CASSFARTSGSGFF,TGTGCCAGCAGCTTCGCCCGGACTAGCGGGAGCGGGTTCTTC
TRBJ1-1,TRBV5-1,-,-,CASSFTSTPNTEAFF,TGCGCCAGCAGCTTCACTTCGACACCTAACACTGAAGCTTTCTTT
TRBJ2-1,TRBV5-6,TRBD1,-,CASSQASRDRLVNEQFF,TGTGCCAGCAGCCAAGCCTCCCGGGACAGGTTAGTCAATGAGCAGTTCTTC
TRBJ1-2,TRBV28,-,-,CASSRQNYGYTF,TGTGCCAGCAGCCGACAGAACTATGGCTACACCTTC
TRBJ2-2,TRBV5-1,-,-,CASSSLGTLNTGELFF,TGCGCCAGCAGCTCCCTCGGCACCTTGAACACCGGGGAGCTGTTTTTT
TRBJ2-4,TRBV5-1,-,-,CASSLAGLSSGYF,TGCGCCAGCAGCTTGGCAGGTTTAAGCTCGGGGTACTTC
TRBJ1-1,TRBV27,-,-,CASSLGGVLGTEAFF,TGTGCCAGCAGCCTAGGAGGGGTTCTCGGCACTGAAGCTTTCTTT
TRBJ2-7,TRBV5-1,-,-,CASSSTGYEQYF,TGCGCCAGCAGCTCCACTGGCTACGAGCAGTACTTC
TRBJ1-5,TRBV10-2,-,-,CASGTQGREPQHF,TGCGCCAGCGGGACTCAGGGGCGGGAGCCCCAGCATTTT
TRBJ1-1,TRBV25-1,-,-,CASRSGQNTEAFF,TGTGCCAGCAGATCAGGGCAGAACACTGAAGCTTTCTTT
TRBJ2-2,TRBV7-7,-,-,CASSRDRNTGELFF,TGTGCTAGCAGCCGCGACAGGAACACCGGGGAGCTGTTTTTT
TRBJ1-2,TRBV30,TRBD1,few,CAWSLQGALRGYTF,TGTGCCTGGAGTCTCCAGGGGGCGCTTCGGGGCTACACCTTC
TRBJ1-1,TRBV29-1,TRBD1,-,CSAGGQAGRTEAFF,TGCAGCGCTGGGGGACAGGCGGGTCGCACTGAAGCTTTCTTT
TRBJ1-5,TRBV5-1,-,-,CASSLDGHPNQPQHF,TGCGCCAGCAGCTTGGACGGACACCCCAATCAGCCCCAGCATTTT
TRBJ1-2,TRBV30,-,-,CAWSIPRGTCTF,TGTGCCTGGAGCATTCCCCGGGGTACGTGCACCTTC
TRBJ1-6,TRBV7-3,TRBD1,-,CASSSGQGGSPLHF,TGTGCCAGCAGCTCCGGACAGGGCGGTTCACCCCTCCACTTT
TRBJ1-2,TRBV9,-,-,CASEGGANYGYTF,TGTGCCAGCGAGGGGGGAGCTAACTATGGCTACACCTTC
TRBJ2-3,TRBV5-1,TRBD2,many,CASRDGTSGADTQYF,TGCGCCAGCAGGGACGGGACTAGCGGGGCCGATACGCAGTATTTT
TRBJ2-2,TRBV7-2,-,-,CASSPRVPPNTGELFF,TGTGCCAGCAGCCCCCGGGTACCACCGAACACCGGGGAGCTGTTTTTT
TRBJ1-3,TRBV5-1,-,-,CASSLDRLLSSGNTIYF,TGCGCCAGCAGCCTCGACAGGTTATTAAGCTCTGGAAACACCATATATTTT
TRBJ2-7,TRBV13,TRBD1,few,CASSRALGPGGSSYEQYF,TGTGCCAGCAGCAGGGCACTCGGACCAGGGGGAAGCTCCTACGAGCAGTACTTC